This TCR beta chain was sequenced during a study of blood T cell repertoires in COVID-19 (dated by TCRdb to about 2020). About the study as a whole: Collaborator samples came from the United States, Italy and Spain and covered acute and convalescent phases of COVID-19. The material from the prospective study consisted of cDNA or gDNA derived from T cells, B-cell-depleted T cells, or PBMCs. Subjects who had been exposed to COVID-19, were actively infected with it, or had recovered from it provided the deeply sampled blood TCRbeta repertoires that made up the dataset. Samples came from the ongoing ImmuneRACE study (first 160 participants) plus 1,254 subjects from 6 global collaborators. The repertoires were released in a freely available public database meant as a resource for research on the immune response to SARS-CoV-2. The sample metadata nearly always contained a de-identified subject ID, COVID-19 status, age in years and sex. Where available, HLA class I and class II types were taken from metadata supplied by the sample provider and were not determined by assay-based typing.

Broader findings and caveats from the paper: The amount of clinical and demographic metadata varied by source and participant and was provided uncurated.

Concerning this clone: The antigen it recognizes is unknown. No base quality information exists; no much larger clone differs at one position.

TCRbeta CDR3 regions were amplified from genomic DNA using the immunoSEQ Assay, a bias-controlled multiplex PCR. The authors' analysis ran thus. Within the assay, amplification of reference gene primers was used to estimate how many nucleated cells each sample contained. Sequence reads were collapsed and filtered to measure the absolute abundance of every unique TCRbeta CDR3 rearrangement. For each sample, productive Simpson clonality was calculated as the square root of Simpson's diversity index over productive rearrangements. TCRdb retrieved this table from immuneACCESS and kept in-frame rearrangements only. Not all clones are present; in checked studies, unresolved V genes account for under half, and no reason is known for the remainder. From that table come the V and J calls and clone size; the DNA was used to work out D and trimming. A total of fewer than 200,000 clones appear in this sample, approximately 90% of them only once. Of the sample, roughly 2% is held by the ten largest clones.

Another Seattle source contributed samples from volunteer blood donors who had recovered from COVID-19. Each collaborating institution followed its own protocols to collect whole blood in K2EDTA tubes. For TCRbeta analysis, collaborators shipped samples as frozen whole blood, isolated PBMCs, or DNA extracted from either of those sample types. The CDR3 runs 15 residues from the cysteine to the phenylalanine. The DNA shown is the 45-base CDR3, in frame from base 1. CDR1 and CDR2, looked up from the germline V gene (reference sequence), are LGHDT and YNNKEL. Here V drops 7 bases and J drops 7 bases, and the junction holds 16 bases not matched to any gene.

This TCR came from a man in his fifties or sixties who had recovered from COVID-19. The chain joins TRBV3-1 (or the pseudogene TRBV3-2) to TRBJ2-7, with 7 bases matching TRBD2. Sequencing was carried out using peripheral blood. The CDR3 reads CASKIRTRSGGEQYF. The DNA sequence is TGTGCCAGCAAAATTCGGACTAGGAGTGGTGGGGAGCAGTACTTC.